This T cell receptor beta chain emerged from a study of immune cell composition in non-small cell lung cancer (TCRdb year 2017). With regard to the full study: To assign histologic subtype, which was mostly lung adenocarcinoma or squamous cell carcinoma, H&E was combined with p63, CK5, Napsin A and TTF-1 immunohistochemistry. Using Adaptive Biotechnologies, the researchers ran TCR-beta sequencing on some 36 paired NSCLC tumour and non-adjacent lung specimens, along with approximately 24 tumour-only specimens. In supplementary cohort #1, which comprised around 11 lung adenocarcinoma cases, paired tumour/lung TCR-beta sequencing was performed and TIL populations were generated so that tumour reactivity could be assessed. A handful of tumour specimens that had TCR-beta data belonged to rare histological subtypes and were left out of the subtype comparisons. The research as a whole found: Across fewer than 13 adenocarcinoma cases, the maximal tumour-associated clone frequency showed a strong correlation with TIL tumour reactivity, but overall clonality showed no such correlation. Smoking pack-years did not significantly correlate with tumour TCR-beta clonality. Tumour-associated clones >0.5% occurred in nearly half of NSCLC cases: about 32% of adenocarcinomas versus around 80% of squamous carcinomas. Significantly higher Top 10 clone scores and productive clonality were observed in lung squamous cell carcinoma than in lung adenocarcinoma tumours. The reactivity cohort contained only 10 or so cases, and the tumour-reactive clones were not shown to have sequences in common with the dominant in vivo tumour-associated clones.

Regarding this clone: The specificity of this receptor is unknown. Qualities for individual bases were not recorded, and no much larger clone is one base off.

The CDR3, cysteine through phenylalanine, is 14 amino acids long. Left in the record is the CDR3 DNA by itself, 42 bases read in frame from the first base. V is trimmed back by 0 bases and J by 9 bases, and the junction contains 5 bases that no gene match accounts for. Via the germline V gene (reference sequence), CDR1 is SGHNT and CDR2 YYREEE. A two-step multiplex PCR was used to amplify TCR-beta CDR3 regions from genomic DNA, and Illumina-compatible adaptors were added in the second step. TCR-beta immunosequencing was carried out on an Illumina platform through the commercial immunoSEQ service. As for how the authors treated the data: Repertoires were described by productive clonality and by Top 10 Clones, which is the percentage of T-cell templates coming from the ten most frequent sequences. Productive clonality ranged from 0 to 1, with 1 indicating a monoclonal population. Tumour-associated clones, identified using log10 scatter plots, were defined as sequences that made up at least 0.1% of tumour T-cell templates and were not found in the matched non-adjacent lung. Two-group comparisons used Student's t-tests, stages used ANOVA, and relationships used linear regression, analysed in GraphPad Prism7 and R. TCRdb carries this immuneACCESS record with in-frame sequences only. Its versions omit some clonotypes, under half of them owing to an unresolved V gene in the studies checked, with the rest unexplained. The DNA was the basis for D and trimming; V, J and clone size are from that table. This sample gives about 1,900 clones in total; roughly 83% of them show up just once. The top ten constitute less than 9.5% of the sample.

Genomic DNA was isolated with the QIAamp DNA kit from frozen aliquots of single-cell suspensions that had not been sorted. The tumour samples consisted of surgically resected non-small cell lung cancer tissue. Tissues arrived within 2 hours of resection and were immediately processed into single-cell suspensions. Tissue was mechanically dissociated and enzymatically digested with DNase I, collagenase I and hyaluronidase for 25 to 30 minutes at 37 °C, then filtered and RBC-lysed. Sequenced sample: lung tumor tissue. The receptor comes from a human donor with non-small cell lung cancer. The chain is assembled from TRBV5-4 and TRBJ2-1; the central 8 bases match TRBD2. The bases read TGTGCCAGCAGCTTGGAACGGGGGGGCAGTGAGCAGTTCTTC. The encoded protein is CASSLERGGSEQFF.